Shown below are 19 T cell receptor beta chains from a single sample sequenced in a study of CD8+ T cells in alopecia areata. Extracted RNA was reverse transcribed, and the resulting cDNA served as sequencing template. Only in-frame clones appear in the TCRdb table, and some are missing; sequencing was by immunoSEQ multiplex PCR. The data hold approximately 150,000 clones, with approximately 45% observed a single time. The material sequenced was CD4+ T cells sorted from blood. These receptors originate from a human donor with alopecia areata.

This clone appeared a few times. One end of the junction fails to match germline, which may point to a read error. The CDR3 DNA follows: TGTGCTAGCAGCTTAGGCCCTAGCGGGATTGCAGATACGCAGTATTTT. Its translation: CASSLGPSGIADTQYF. The chain couples TRBV7-7 to TRBJ2-3, with 9 bases matching TRBD2. There are 16 residues in the CDR3. Per germline, CDR1 SSHAT and CDR2 FNYEAQ (reference sequence).

This rearrangement joins TRBV6-4 to TRBJ1-2; D remains ambiguous. Germline CDR1 is MRHNA and CDR2 is SNTAGT. The CDR3 covers 16 residues. The V gene lost 2 bases and the J gene lost 4 bases, with 17 bases spanning the gap. The CDR3 protein is CASSDPSLWGIYGYTF. The CDR3 DNA sequence: TGTGCCAGCAGTGACCCCAGCCTTTGGGGAATCTATGGCTACACCTTC.

The chain uses TRBV9 and TRBJ2-2, with 9 positions matching TRBD2. This CDR3 contains 17 residues. V lost 1 base, J lost 4 bases, and 8 bases stayed unmatched. Germline CDR1 SGDLS, CDR2 YYNGEE. The CDR3 DNA reads TGTGCCAGCAGCGTAAGCGTGACTAGCGGACTCACCGGGGAGCTGTTTTTT. As protein: CASSVSVTSGLTGELFF.

This clone was observed a handful of times. The rearrangement uses TRBV7-2 and TRBJ2-4, with 10 nucleotides matching TRBD1. The germline CDR1 and CDR2 sequences are SGHTA and FQGNSA. After removal of 5 bases from V and 5 bases from J, the junction contained 6 bases not matched to a gene. This CDR3 contains 15 residues. The CDR3 reads CASSRQGAAQNIQYF. The CDR3 nucleotides read TGTGCCAGCAGCCGACAGGGGGCGGCCCAAAACATTCAGTACTTC.

The gene calls are TRBV29-1 and TRBJ1-1; perhaps TRBD1 as D (6 bases). The V gene lost 5 bases and the J gene lost 1 base, with 14 bases spanning the gap. Germline CDR1 reads SQVTM; CDR2 reads ANQGSEA. This CDR3 spans 14 amino acids. CDR3 loop: CSVRLYRENTEAFF. CDR3 bases: TGCAGCGTTCGACTATACAGGGAGAACACTGAAGCTTTCTTT.

The chain recombines TRBV28 with TRBJ2-1; 8 nucleotides match TRBD1. This CDR3 is built from 13 residues. The trim removed 6 bases at V and 5 bases at J, leaving 3 bases unmatched. Germline lookup yields CDR1 MDHEN and CDR2 SYDVKM. CDR3 bases: TGTGCCAGCAGGTTGACAGGGGACAATGAGCAGTTCTTC. Its translation: CASRLTGDNEQFF.

This rearrangement joins TRBV4-1 to TRBJ2-5; D is uncertain. From germline, CDR1 is MGHRA and CDR2 YSYEKL. The V end lost 1 base, the J end lost 1 base, and 7 bases lay between the germline ends. The CDR3 sequence is 14 residues long. CDR3 loop: CASSQAAAQETQYF. The DNA of the CDR3 is TGCGCCAGCAGCCAAGCGGCAGCCCAAGAGACCCAGTACTTC.

This sequence joins TRBV5-1 and TRBJ2-3; 7 bases fit TRBD1. Germline V CDR1 and CDR2: SGHRS, YFSETQ. The V segment lost 4 bases and the J segment 5 bases; nucleotides outside the gene matches: 7. This CDR3 has 14 residues. CDR3 sequence reads: CASSDRTGLDTQYF. The CDR3 region has the DNA TGCGCCAGCAGCGACAGGACAGGCTTAGATACGCAGTATTTT.

A few counts support this clone. The chain joins TRBV18 to TRBJ2-3; no clear D gene. The V gene's germline CDR1 is KGHSH and CDR2 LQKENI. V was trimmed by 6 bases and J by 4 bases, leaving 11 bases between them. The CDR3 is 13 residues long. Here the CDR3 reads CASSRVGADTQYF. The CDR3 bases are TGTGCCAGCTCCCGGGTGGGCGCAGATACGCAGTATTTT.

V and J are TRBV30 and TRBJ1-1, with D tentatively TRBD1 (5 bases). CDR3 length: 13 residues. Germline CDR1 and CDR2: GTSNPN and SVGIG (reference sequence). V lost 8 bases to trimming and J lost 1 base, with 14 bases between them. CDR3 DNA sequence: TGTGCCACCCGAACTCAGGGGAACACTGAAGCTTTCTTT. Translated, it gives CATRTQGNTEAFF.

V and J are TRBV5-1 and TRBJ1-1; D may be TRBD1 (6 bases). The CDR3 runs to 14 residues. V was cut by 5 bases and J by 4 bases, with 15 bases left in between. Germline CDR1 reads SGHRS; CDR2 reads YFSETQ. Here the CDR3 DNA reads TGCGCCAGCAGATCTTACAGGGAAGCCACTGAAGCTTTCTTT. It encodes CASRSYREATEAFF.

In its sample, this clone was seen a few times. The CDR3, as DNA: TGCAGCGTTGAAGAATCGCACTATGGCTACACCTTC. Its protein product is CSVEESHYGYTF. The rearrangement uses TRBV29-1 and TRBJ1-2; D unclear. The V gene's germline CDR1 is SQVTM and CDR2 ANQGSEA. Between the trimmed V and J ends, which lost 0 bases and 3 bases, there was a span of 5 bases. The CDR3 covers 12 residues. Drawing the rest from reference TRBV29-1 and TRBJ1-2, the complete variable domain is SAVISQKPSRDICQRGTSLTIQCQVDSQVTMMFWYRQQPGQSLTLIATANQGSEATYESGFVIDKFPISRPNLTFSTLTVSNMSPEDSSIYLCSVEESHYGYTFGSGTRLTVV.

This clone was seen a single time. CDR3 coding DNA: TGTGCCACCAGCAGAGATACCCCCGCATCTGAAGCTTTCTTT. As protein: CATSRDTPASEAFF. The chain uses TRBV15 and TRBJ1-1, with D hard to call. Germline V gene lookup returns CDR1 LNHNV and CDR2 YYDKDF (reference sequence). The CDR3 length is 14 residues. Between the trimmed V and J ends, which lost 0 bases and 6 bases, there was a span of 11 bases.

The gene calls are TRBV28 and TRBJ2-5; 7 bases match TRBD2. The length of the CDR3 is 15 residues. V lost 7 bases to trimming and J lost 5 bases; unmatched junction nucleotides: 13. Germline assignment: CDR1 MDHEN and CDR2 SYDVKM. The CDR3 DNA reads TGTGCCAGCAACGACCCGGGACTATCCCGCGAGACCCAGTACTTC. It yields the protein CASNDPGLSRETQYF.

This sequence joins TRBV6-5 and TRBJ1-6, with TRBD1 matching 7 bases. The CDR3 is 14 residues long. V was pared by 6 bases and J by 6 bases, with 5 bases of the junction left unmatched. The germline V gene encodes CDR1 MNHEY and CDR2 SVGAGI. CDR3 loop: CASSTGTANSPLHF. CDR3 bases: TGTGCCAGCAGCACCGGGACAGCTAATTCACCCCTCCACTTT.

This clone was picked up a small number of times. The chain links TRBV28 to TRBJ2-3, with D possibly being TRBD2 (5 bases). Trimming removed 3 bases at V and 0 bases at J, with 7 bases between. Germline loops: CDR1 MDHEN, CDR2 SYDVKM. This CDR3 is 14 amino acids long. DNA for the CDR3: TGTGCCAGCAGTTTCGGACTTAGCACAGATACGCAGTATTTT. It codes for CASSFGLSTDTQYF.

There are a few counts of this clone. Here the CDR3 DNA reads TGCGCCAGCAGCTTGATGACAGCTAGCACAGATACGCAGTATTTT. The encoded protein is CASSLMTASTDTQYF. The gene calls are TRBV5-1 and TRBJ2-3, with a weak D call TRBD1 (5 bases). Germline V gives CDR1 SGHRS, CDR2 YFSETQ. This CDR3 comprises 15 residues. The V end was cut by 1 base, the J end by 0 bases, with 9 bases between.

The rearrangement links TRBV2 to TRBJ2-7; D is possibly TRBD2 (5 bases). CDR3 size: 17 residues. V was trimmed by 4 bases and J by 5 bases, leaving 24 bases between them. Germline values: CDR1 SNHLY, CDR2 FYNNEI. CDR3 region: CASSGTRILAGRHEQYF. The CDR3 coding sequence is TGTGCCAGCAGTGGCACCCGAATTTTGGCGGGCAGACACGAGCAGTACTTC.

This clone was detected a few times. The chain has TRBV7-9 and TRBJ2-3; D is possibly TRBD2 (6 bases). The CDR3 totals 13 residues. Germline CDR1 and CDR2: SEHNR and FQNEAQ (reference sequence). V lost 3 bases to trimming and J lost 4 bases, with 8 bases between them. The CDR3 DNA is TGTGCCAGCAGCTTCTGGGGGGCAGATACGCAGTATTTT. It yields the protein CASSFWGADTQYF.